The 22 T cell receptor beta chains listed next were all sequenced from one sample in a study of identical twins. MiXCR was run by TCRdb on the 5' RACE reads, yielding one entry per CDR3 protein. This repertoire shows some 1,700,000 distinct CDR3 sequences, about 30% found once; its top ten account for approximately 0.25%. The sample taken for sequencing was cord blood. All receptors come from a newborn girl in good health.

This clonotype came up a few times. The germline gene is not matched at one end of the junction; a read error may be the cause. This chain links TRBV3-1 with TRBJ2-1; D is unresolved. The end of the DNA aligns better with TRBJ2-7, so the J call may be wrong. Germline V gene sequence: CDR1 LGHDT, CDR2 YNNKEL (reference sequence). The CDR3 runs to 13 residues. Here the CDR3 reads CAGSARSYNEQYF. CDR3 coding DNA: TGTGCCGGCAGCGCTAGGTCCTACAATGAGCAGTACTTC.

This clonotype turned up a few times. The rearrangement joins TRBV27 to TRBJ2-1; D is uncertain. With 0 bases removed from V and 1 base from J, the gap between germline ends came to 13 bases. The CDR3 consists of 17 residues. CDR1 and CDR2 (germline): MNHEY, SMNVEV (reference sequence). The CDR3 here is CASSLSRMWGSYNEQFF. CDR3 nucleotides: TGTGCCAGCAGTTTATCTAGGATGTGGGGTTCCTACAATGAGCAGTTCTTC.

The table lists this clonotype with many counts. The J gene is TRBJ2-1, the V gene TRBV29-1; 11 bases match TRBD2. Germline CDR1 reads SQVTM; CDR2 reads ANQGSEA. CDR3 length equals 14 residues. Trimming cost V 6 bases and J 4 bases; bases outside gene matches: 5. Here the CDR3 reads CSVETSGSYNEQFF. In DNA, the CDR3 is TGCAGCGTGGAAACTAGCGGGAGTTACAATGAGCAGTTCTTC.

This clonotype came up once. This chain links TRBV6-1 with TRBJ1-6; 8 bases line up with TRBD1. V shed 9 bases and J 4 bases; nucleotides not matched to a gene: 5. CDR1 and CDR2 (germline): MNHNS, SASEGT. This CDR3 region has 14 residues. CDR3 amino acids: CARDRVWYNSPLHF. The CDR3, as DNA: TGTGCCAGGGACAGGGTTTGGTATAATTCACCCCTCCACTTT.

This clonotype was counted once. This chain connects TRBV12-3 or TRBV12-4 to TRBJ2-3; the match to TRBD1 covers 7 bases. Trimming cost V 5 bases and J 4 bases; bases outside gene matches: 9. This CDR3 is built from 15 residues. The DNA of the CDR3 is TGTGCCAGCAGTGGGTCGACAGGGAGCTCAGATACGCAGTATTTT. Its protein product is CASSGSTGSSDTQYF.

There are a few counts of this clonotype. The chain joins TRBV20-1 to TRBJ1-2, with D perhaps matching TRBD1 (6 bases). Deletions cut 0 bases from V and 3 bases from J, with 8 bases between. The CDR3 consists of 13 residues. CDR1 is DFQATT, CDR2 SNEGSKA, per germline (reference sequence). DNA for the CDR3: TGCAGTGCTAGAGATACAGGGCACTATGGCTACACCTTC. It encodes CSARDTGHYGYTF.

This chain joins TRBV7-9 and TRBJ2-4; 9 bases align to TRBD1. The J segment lost 12 bases and the V segment lost 2 bases, leaving 8 bases of the junction unmatched. Germline V gene data show CDR1 as SEHNR and CDR2 as FQNEAQ (reference sequence). The CDR3 contains 14 residues. CDR3 sequence (DNA): TGTGCCAGCAGCTTAACAGGACAGGGGATCACTCAGTACTTC. It encodes CASSLTGQGITQYF.

The chain couples TRBV20-1 to TRBJ1-2; 8 bases match TRBD1. CDR1 is DFQATT, CDR2 SNEGSKA, per germline (reference sequence). This CDR3 has 14 residues. The V and J ends lost 7 bases and 1 base, in that order; junction bases with no gene match: 8. The CDR3: CSVTTGAYNYGYTF. In nucleotides, the CDR3 is TGCAGTGTCACGACAGGGGCCTATAACTATGGCTACACCTTC.

This clonotype was seen only once. The rearrangement joins TRBV6-1 to TRBJ1-3; 8 bases are shared with TRBD1. CDR3 length equals 17 residues. The germline CDR1 and CDR2 sequences are MNHNS and SASEGT. Trimming took 1 base from V and 0 from J; bases not matched to a gene: 5. This CDR3 is CASSEGDRPYSGNTIYF. The CDR3 coding sequence is TGTGCCAGCAGTGAAGGGGACAGGCCCTACTCTGGAAACACCATATATTTT.

This clonotype was seen only once. The chain uses TRBV2 and TRBJ2-3; 10 nucleotides line up with TRBD2. This CDR3 is built from 19 residues. Germline loops: CDR1 SNHLY, CDR2 FYNNEI. J gave up 1 base and V 8 bases, and 18 bases lay outside the gene matches. CDR3 in DNA: TGTGCCAGCCCAGATGTGAGAAGAAGCGGGGGGGCAGGCACAGATACGCAGTATTTT. Translating gives CASPDVRRSGGAGTDTQYF.

Ten or more counts support this clonotype. The CDR3 nucleotides read TGCGCCAGCAGCCGGGACGGATTCTACGAGCAGTACTTC. Its protein product is CASSRDGFYEQYF. The rearrangement uses TRBV4-1 and TRBJ2-7, with D possibly being TRBD1 or TRBD2 (5 bases each). The length of the CDR3 is 13 residues. Germline V gives CDR1 MGHRA, CDR2 YSYEKL. V was trimmed by 4 bases and J by 3 bases, leaving 10 bases between them.

This chain links TRBV13 with TRBJ2-5; D not resolved. The germline gives CDR1 PRHDT, CDR2 FYEKMQ (reference sequence). Trimming shortened V by 1 base and J by 1 base, and 7 bases separated the two germline ends. The CDR3 contains 14 residues. CDR3 protein: CASSLAAFQETQYF. The CDR3 DNA reads as TGTGCCAGCAGCTTAGCGGCGTTCCAAGAGACCCAGTACTTC.

This clonotype was detected a few times. The genes are TRBV5-6 and TRBJ1-2, with 10 bases aligning to TRBD1. Germline-derived CDR1 and CDR2 are SGHDT and YYEEEE. V lost 7 bases to trimming and J lost 1 base; unmatched junction nucleotides: 7. This CDR3 is built from 15 residues. The CDR3 loop is CASQDRGRVNYGYTF. CDR3 nucleotides: TGTGCCAGCCAAGACAGGGGGCGAGTTAACTATGGCTACACCTTC.

The chain is built from TRBV20-1 and TRBJ2-1, with D maybe TRBD2 (6 bases). This CDR3 has 15 residues. V lost 1 base, J lost 4 bases, and 14 bases lay in between. The germline gives CDR1 DFQATT, CDR2 SNEGSKA (reference sequence). The CDR3 sequence: CSARALAEHYNEQFF. Here the CDR3 DNA reads TGCAGTGCTAGAGCTTTAGCGGAACATTACAATGAGCAGTTCTTC.

This clonotype was found a few times. The J gene is TRBJ2-7, the V gene TRBV11-2, with TRBD2 as a possible D gene (6 bases). Trimming took 7 bases from V and 3 from J, leaving 16 bases between them. The CDR3 loop spans 14 amino acids. Germline V lookup: CDR1 SGHAT, CDR2 FQNNGV. DNA of the CDR3: TGTGCCAGCACTCATAGAGGGACTTTCTACGAGCAGTACTTC. Translation: CASTHRGTFYEQYF.

At least ten counts were recorded for this clonotype. The rearrangement joins TRBV4-1 to TRBJ2-3; 11 bases are a match to TRBD2. This CDR3 has 19 residues. The germline gives CDR1 MGHRA, CDR2 YSYEKL. Trimming cost V 1 base and J 3 bases; bases outside gene matches: 12. In DNA form, the CDR3 reads TGCGCCAGCAGCCAAGCCCGACTAGCGGGGCCTCCCTCAACAGATACGCAGTATTTT. Amino acids: CASSQARLAGPPSTDTQYF.

The rearrangement links TRBV18 to TRBJ1-2; 7 bases agree with TRBD1. The length of the CDR3 is 15 residues. The J segment lost 4 bases and the V segment lost 4 bases, leaving 9 bases of the junction unmatched. The germline CDR1 and CDR2 sequences are KGHSH and LQKENI. This chain's CDR3 is CASSRPGTVRYGYTF. The CDR3 DNA is TGTGCCAGCTCACGACCCGGGACAGTCCGCTATGGCTACACCTTC. Full variable domain (rest looked up from reference TRBV18 and TRBJ1-2): NAGVMQNPRHLVRRRGQEARLRCSPMKGHSHVYWYRQLPEEGLKFMVYLQKENIIDESGMPKERFSAEFPKEGPSILRIQQVVRGDSAAYFCASSRPGTVRYGYTFGSGTRLTVV.

The gene calls are TRBV4-2 and TRBJ2-7, with D maybe TRBD2 (5 bases). Trimming stripped 4 bases from V and 2 bases from J, with 9 bases between. The length of the CDR3 is 13 residues. Germline CDR1 reads LGHNA; CDR2 reads YNFKEQ. CDR3 amino acids: CASSPTNTYEQYF. DNA of the CDR3: TGTGCCAGCAGCCCGACTAACACCTACGAGCAGTACTTC.

V is TRBV12-3 or TRBV12-4 and J is TRBJ1-1; the D is unclear. This CDR3 comprises 12 residues. Trimming left V 8 bases short and J 5 bases short, with 12 bases between. CDR3 bases: TGTGCCAGCGGTCCCCGAAGGACTGAAGCTTTCTTT. This translates into CASGPRRTEAFF.

The rearrangement uses TRBV29-1 and TRBJ1-5; D is ambiguous. V lost 4 bases and J lost 2, with 12 bases in between. Germline-derived CDR1 and CDR2 are SQVTM and ANQGSEA. The CDR3 has 14 residues. The CDR3 loop reads CSVVTPVGNQPQHF. CDR3 coding DNA: TGCAGCGTTGTTACCCCGGTGGGCAATCAGCCCCAGCATTTT.

This clonotype came up a few times. The CDR3 loop reads CSVVPRQGAGANVLTF. The CDR3 nucleotides are TGCAGCGTTGTTCCCCGACAGGGGGCTGGGGCCAACGTCCTGACTTTC. The chain joins TRBV29-1 to TRBJ2-6; 9 bases map to TRBD1. After removal of 4 bases from V and 2 bases from J, the junction contained 6 bases not matched to a gene. The CDR3 contains 16 residues. In germline, CDR1 is SQVTM, CDR2 ANQGSEA.

This clonotype occurred a few times. The chain employs TRBV25-1 and TRBJ1-2; D unclear. Germline CDR1 and CDR2: MGHDK and SYGVNS. This CDR3 spans 13 amino acids. Trimming took off 4 bases at V and 1 base at J, with 7 bases between the two ends. The chain's CDR3 is CASSAGLNYGYTF. CDR3 DNA: TGTGCCAGCAGTGCTGGGCTTAACTATGGCTACACCTTC.